The rows below give T cell receptor beta chains drawn from one sample of a study of cytomegalovirus exposure and HLA in healthy donors. Only in-frame clones appear in the TCRdb table, and some are missing; sequencing was by immunoSEQ multiplex PCR. This table holds approximately 190,000 clones, about nine tenths found once. The sequencing sample was made of PBMCs. Every receptor here comes from a man aged 25-45 years in good health and CMV-seronegative. The CDR3 runs from the conserved cysteine through the conserved F or W. D genes are given only for firm matches. Expanded clones get a size class; other rows say once, few or many, or leave the size out.

v_call: TRBV28; clone_size: -; d_call: TRBD1; j_call: TRBJ1-1; cdr3_length: 14; cdr3_aa: CASSLGTGDGQAFF; cdr3_nt: TGTGCCAGCAGTTTAGGGACAGGGGATGGGCAAGCTTTCTTT
v_call: TRBV10-1; clone_size: once; d_call: TRBD2; j_call: TRBJ2-1; cdr3_length: 19; cdr3_aa: CASSETATSGGTSYNEQFF; cdr3_nt: TGCGCCAGCAGTGAGACCGCAACTAGCGGGGGGACCTCCTACAATGAGCAGTTCTTC
v_call: TRBV19; clone_size: -; d_call: TRBD2; j_call: TRBJ2-1; cdr3_length: 17; cdr3_aa: CASSLDRGLADYNEQFF; cdr3_nt: TGTGCCAGTAGTCTCGATCGGGGACTAGCGGACTACAATGAGCAGTTCTTC
v_call: TRBV10-1; clone_size: -; d_call: TRBD2; j_call: TRBJ2-7; cdr3_length: 18; cdr3_aa: CASSGGGFAGLAVYEQYF; cdr3_nt: TGCGCCAGCAGTGGGGGAGGCTTTGCGGGACTAGCGGTATACGAGCAGTACTTC
v_call: TRBV25-1; clone_size: -; d_call: -; j_call: TRBJ1-2; cdr3_length: 14; cdr3_aa: CASSGPIRNYGYTF; cdr3_nt: TGTGCCAGCAGTGGACCCATCAGGAACTATGGCTACACCTTC
v_call: TRBV10-3; clone_size: -; d_call: -; j_call: TRBJ1-2; cdr3_length: 14; cdr3_aa: CAISATGIPYGYTF; cdr3_nt: TGTGCCATCTCCGCTACAGGGATTCCCTATGGCTACACCTTC
v_call: TRBV6-5; clone_size: -; d_call: -; j_call: TRBJ1-2; cdr3_length: 14; cdr3_aa: CASRGGTQGHGYTF; cdr3_nt: TGTGCCAGCAGGGGTGGGACACAAGGACATGGCTACACCTTC
v_call: TRBV10-3; clone_size: -; d_call: TRBD2; j_call: TRBJ2-7; cdr3_length: 15; cdr3_aa: CAISPGTSRTYEQYF; cdr3_nt: TGTGCCATCAGCCCTGGGACTAGCAGAACCTACGAGCAGTACTTC
v_call: TRBV4-2; clone_size: -; d_call: -; j_call: TRBJ1-1; cdr3_length: 14; cdr3_aa: CASSQADGGTEAFF; cdr3_nt: TGTGCCAGCAGCCAGGCGGACGGGGGGACTGAAGCTTTCTTT
v_call: TRBV19; clone_size: once; d_call: -; j_call: TRBJ1-3; cdr3_length: 19; cdr3_aa: CASSIGGSAVLASGNTIYF; cdr3_nt: TGTGCCAGTAGTATTGGTGGGTCAGCGGTCCTGGCCTCTGGAAACACCATATATTTT
v_call: TRBV18; clone_size: -; d_call: -; j_call: TRBJ1-2; cdr3_length: 14; cdr3_aa: CASFPGGANYGYTF; cdr3_nt: TGTGCCAGCTTCCCGGGAGGGGCTAACTATGGCTACACCTTC
v_call: TRBV4-3; clone_size: few; d_call: -; j_call: TRBJ2-2; cdr3_length: 14; cdr3_aa: CASSQPDFTGELFF; cdr3_nt: TGCGCCAGCAGCCAACCGGACTTCACCGGGGAGCTGTTTTTT
v_call: TRBV15; clone_size: -; d_call: TRBD1; j_call: TRBJ1-1; cdr3_length: 18; cdr3_aa: CATSSPLRQGGRNTEAFF; cdr3_nt: TGTGCCACCAGCAGTCCCTTGAGACAGGGGGGAAGGAACACTGAAGCTTTCTTT
v_call: TRBV5-1; clone_size: -; d_call: TRBD1; j_call: TRBJ2-1; cdr3_length: 15; cdr3_aa: CASSFQQGAPNEQFF; cdr3_nt: TGCGCCAGCAGCTTTCAACAGGGGGCGCCGAATGAGCAGTTCTTC
v_call: TRBV28; clone_size: few; d_call: -; j_call: TRBJ2-2; cdr3_length: 13; cdr3_aa: CASSFGVQGELFF; cdr3_nt: TGTGCCAGCAGTTTCGGGGTCCAGGGGGAGCTGTTTTTT
v_call: TRBV7-2; clone_size: -; d_call: -; j_call: TRBJ2-7; cdr3_length: 13; cdr3_aa: CASKNYQGNEQYF; cdr3_nt: TGTGCCAGCAAGAACTATCAGGGAAACGAGCAGTACTTC
v_call: TRBV29-1; clone_size: -; d_call: -; j_call: TRBJ2-7; cdr3_length: 13; cdr3_aa: CSVEEGGGREQYF; cdr3_nt: TGCAGCGTTGAAGAGGGGGGGGGCCGGGAGCAGTACTTC
v_call: TRBV19; clone_size: -; d_call: -; j_call: TRBJ1-5; cdr3_length: 15; cdr3_aa: CASSYTFQGNQPQHF; cdr3_nt: TGTGCCAGTAGCTATACGTTCCAGGGCAATCAGCCCCAGCATTTT
v_call: TRBV7-9; clone_size: -; d_call: -; j_call: TRBJ2-1; cdr3_length: 14; cdr3_aa: CAGTPGGYYNEQFF; cdr3_nt: TGTGCCGGAACCCCTGGCGGCTACTACAATGAGCAGTTCTTC
v_call: TRBV19; clone_size: few; d_call: TRBD1; j_call: TRBJ1-5; cdr3_length: 12; cdr3_aa: CASGQGDMAQHF; cdr3_nt: TGTGCCAGCGGACAGGGGGACATGGCCCAGCATTTT
v_call: TRBV19; clone_size: once; d_call: -; j_call: TRBJ2-3; cdr3_length: 13; cdr3_aa: CASSIDTTDTQYF; cdr3_nt: TGTGCCAGTAGTATAGACACTACAGATACGCAGTATTTT
v_call: TRBV7-9; clone_size: -; d_call: TRBD2; j_call: TRBJ2-5; cdr3_length: 17; cdr3_aa: CASSLGTSGDAQETQYF; cdr3_nt: TGTGCCAGCAGTTTAGGGACTAGCGGGGACGCACAAGAGACCCAGTACTTC
v_call: TRBV2; clone_size: -; d_call: -; j_call: TRBJ1-4; cdr3_length: 14; cdr3_aa: CASSENRYAEKLFF; cdr3_nt: TGTGCCAGCAGTGAAAATCGGTACGCTGAAAAACTGTTTTTT
v_call: TRBV2; clone_size: once; d_call: -; j_call: TRBJ2-1; cdr3_length: 13; cdr3_aa: CASNGVSYNEQFF; cdr3_nt: TGTGCCAGCAACGGTGTCTCCTACAATGAGCAGTTCTTC
v_call: TRBV6-5; clone_size: -; d_call: -; j_call: TRBJ2-2; cdr3_length: 16; cdr3_aa: CASSYSAPGDTGELFF; cdr3_nt: TGTGCCAGCAGTTACTCGGCCCCGGGGGACACCGGGGAGCTGTTTTTT
v_call: TRBV25-1; clone_size: -; d_call: TRBD1; j_call: TRBJ1-4; cdr3_length: 15; cdr3_aa: CASSETGTGREKLFF; cdr3_nt: TGTGCCAGCAGTGAAACCGGGACAGGCCGTGAAAAACTGTTTTTT
v_call: TRBV6-5; clone_size: -; d_call: TRBD2; j_call: TRBJ2-1; cdr3_length: 15; cdr3_aa: CASSPGLAGGREQFF; cdr3_nt: TGTGCCAGCAGCCCCGGACTAGCGGGAGGGCGTGAGCAGTTCTTC
v_call: TRBV7-9; clone_size: few; d_call: TRBD2; j_call: TRBJ2-7; cdr3_length: 16; cdr3_aa: CASSSLPGLAGFEQYF; cdr3_nt: TGTGCCAGCAGCTCCCTCCCCGGACTAGCGGGATTCGAGCAGTACTTC
v_call: TRBV12-5; clone_size: -; d_call: TRBD1; j_call: TRBJ2-2; cdr3_length: 18; cdr3_aa: CASGLVVGTGRNTGELFF; cdr3_nt: TGTGCTAGTGGTTTGGTCGTCGGGACAGGCCGAAACACCGGGGAGCTGTTTTTT
v_call: TRBV7-7; clone_size: -; d_call: -; j_call: TRBJ1-5; cdr3_length: 15; cdr3_aa: CASSRTVNSNQPQHF; cdr3_nt: TGTGCTAGCAGCCGGACAGTCAATAGCAATCAGCCCCAGCATTTT
v_call: TRBV7-9; clone_size: -; d_call: -; j_call: TRBJ2-7; cdr3_length: 14; cdr3_aa: CASSSAGGAYEQYF; cdr3_nt: TGTGCCAGCAGCTCCGCTGGCGGAGCCTACGAGCAGTACTTC
v_call: TRBV5-1; clone_size: -; d_call: -; j_call: TRBJ2-3; cdr3_length: 13; cdr3_aa: CASRLGERDTQYF; cdr3_nt: TGCGCCAGCAGGTTAGGGGAAAGAGATACGCAGTATTTT
v_call: TRBV5-1; clone_size: few; d_call: TRBD1; j_call: TRBJ2-5; cdr3_length: 17; cdr3_aa: CASSTHRQGANKETQYF; cdr3_nt: TGCGCCAGCAGCACGCATCGACAGGGGGCGAATAAAGAGACCCAGTACTTC
v_call: TRBV2; clone_size: -; d_call: TRBD1; j_call: TRBJ2-5; cdr3_length: 12; cdr3_aa: CASRVLGTGGNF; cdr3_nt: TGTGCCAGCAGGGTACTCGGGACAGGGGGTAACTTC
v_call: TRBV19; clone_size: -; d_call: -; j_call: TRBJ1-1; cdr3_length: 15; cdr3_aa: CASTSTDRVRPEAFF; cdr3_nt: TGTGCCAGTACTAGTACCGACAGAGTGCGCCCTGAAGCTTTCTTT
v_call: TRBV27; clone_size: -; d_call: TRBD2; j_call: TRBJ2-2; cdr3_length: 19; cdr3_aa: CASSNKPGLAGVYTGELFF; cdr3_nt: TGTGCCAGCAGTAACAAACCGGGACTAGCGGGAGTATACACCGGGGAGCTGTTTTTT
v_call: TRBV18; clone_size: few; d_call: TRBD1; j_call: TRBJ1-5; cdr3_length: 14; cdr3_aa: CASSSGQGSQPQHF; cdr3_nt: TGTGCCAGCTCATCCGGACAGGGTAGTCAGCCCCAGCATTTT